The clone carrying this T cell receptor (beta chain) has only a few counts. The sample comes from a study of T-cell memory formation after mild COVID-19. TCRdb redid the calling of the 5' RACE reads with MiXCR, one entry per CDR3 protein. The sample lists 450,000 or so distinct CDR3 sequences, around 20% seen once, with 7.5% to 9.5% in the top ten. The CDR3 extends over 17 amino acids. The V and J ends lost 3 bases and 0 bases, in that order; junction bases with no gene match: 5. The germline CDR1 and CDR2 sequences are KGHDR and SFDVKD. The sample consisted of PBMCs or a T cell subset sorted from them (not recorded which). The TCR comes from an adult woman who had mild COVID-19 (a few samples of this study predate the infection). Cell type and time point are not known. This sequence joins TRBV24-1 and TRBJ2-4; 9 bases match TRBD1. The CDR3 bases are TGTGCCACCAGTGATCCGGGACAGGGACCAGCCAAAAACATTCAGTACTTC. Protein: CATSDPGQGPAKNIQYF.